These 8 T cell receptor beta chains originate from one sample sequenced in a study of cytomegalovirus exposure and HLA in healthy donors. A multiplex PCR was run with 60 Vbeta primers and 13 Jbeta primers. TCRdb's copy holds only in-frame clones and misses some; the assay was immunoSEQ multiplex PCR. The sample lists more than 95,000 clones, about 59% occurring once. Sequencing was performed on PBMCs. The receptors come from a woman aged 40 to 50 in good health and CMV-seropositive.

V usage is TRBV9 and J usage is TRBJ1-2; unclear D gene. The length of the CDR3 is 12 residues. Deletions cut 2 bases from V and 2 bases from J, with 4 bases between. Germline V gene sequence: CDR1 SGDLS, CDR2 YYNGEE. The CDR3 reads CASSVLNYGYTF. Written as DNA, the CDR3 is TGTGCCAGCAGCGTCCTGAACTATGGCTACACCTTC.

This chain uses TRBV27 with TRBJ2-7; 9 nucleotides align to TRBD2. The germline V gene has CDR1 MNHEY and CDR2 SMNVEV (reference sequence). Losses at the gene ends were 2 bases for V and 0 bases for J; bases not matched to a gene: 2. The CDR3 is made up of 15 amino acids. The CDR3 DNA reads TGTGCCAGCAGTTTACTAGCGGGAAGCTCCTACGAGCAGTACTTC. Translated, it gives CASSLLAGSSYEQYF.

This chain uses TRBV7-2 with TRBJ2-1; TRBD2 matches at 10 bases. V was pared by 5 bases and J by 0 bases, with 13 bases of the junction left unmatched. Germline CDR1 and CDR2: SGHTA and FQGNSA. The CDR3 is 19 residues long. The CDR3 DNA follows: TGTGCCAGCAGCCGTAGCGGGAGGTTGGAACCGAGCTCCTACAATGAGCAGTTCTTC. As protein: CASSRSGRLEPSSYNEQFF.

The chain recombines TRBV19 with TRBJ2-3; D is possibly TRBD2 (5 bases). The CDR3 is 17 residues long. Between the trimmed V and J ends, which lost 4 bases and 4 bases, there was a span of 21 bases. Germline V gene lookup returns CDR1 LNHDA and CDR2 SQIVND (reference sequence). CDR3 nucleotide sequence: TGTGCCAGTAGTACAGCTTTAGTGTGGAGGAGCGCAGATACGCAGTATTTT. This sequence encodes CASSTALVWRSADTQYF.

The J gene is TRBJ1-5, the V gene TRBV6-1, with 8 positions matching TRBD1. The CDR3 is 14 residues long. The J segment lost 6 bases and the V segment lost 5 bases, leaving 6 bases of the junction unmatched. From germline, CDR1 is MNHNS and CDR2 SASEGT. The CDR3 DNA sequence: TGTGCCAGCAGTTTGGACAGGGACGGTCAGCCCCAGCATTTT. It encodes CASSLDRDGQPQHF.

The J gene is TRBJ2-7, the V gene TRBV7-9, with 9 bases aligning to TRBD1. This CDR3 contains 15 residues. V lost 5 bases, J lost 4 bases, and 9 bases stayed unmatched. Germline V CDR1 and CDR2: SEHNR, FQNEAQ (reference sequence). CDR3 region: CASSKTTGGIYEQYF. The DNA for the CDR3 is TGTGCCAGCAGCAAGACGACAGGGGGTATTTACGAGCAGTACTTC.

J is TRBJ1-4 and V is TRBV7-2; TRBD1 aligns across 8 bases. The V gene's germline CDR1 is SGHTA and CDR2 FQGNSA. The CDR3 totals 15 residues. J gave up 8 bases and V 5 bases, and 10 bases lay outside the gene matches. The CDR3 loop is CASSARTGMREKLFF. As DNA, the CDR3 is TGTGCCAGCAGCGCCAGGACAGGGATGCGGGAAAAACTGTTTTTT.

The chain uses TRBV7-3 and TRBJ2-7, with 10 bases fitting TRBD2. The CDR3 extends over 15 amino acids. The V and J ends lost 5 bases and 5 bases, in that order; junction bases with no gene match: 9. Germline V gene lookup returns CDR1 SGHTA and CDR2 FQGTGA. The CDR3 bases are TGTGCCAGCAGCCCTACCGGGACTAGCGTCGACGAGCAGTACTTC. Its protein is CASSPTGTSVDEQYF.